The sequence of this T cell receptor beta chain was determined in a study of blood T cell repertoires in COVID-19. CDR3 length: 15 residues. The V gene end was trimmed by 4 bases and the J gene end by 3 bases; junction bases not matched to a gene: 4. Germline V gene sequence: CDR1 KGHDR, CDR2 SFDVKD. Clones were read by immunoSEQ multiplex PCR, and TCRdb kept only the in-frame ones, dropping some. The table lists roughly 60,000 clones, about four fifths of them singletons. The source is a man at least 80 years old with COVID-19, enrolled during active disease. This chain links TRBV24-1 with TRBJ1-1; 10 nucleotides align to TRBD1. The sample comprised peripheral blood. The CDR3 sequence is CATSDPGQGDTEAFF. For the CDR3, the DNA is TGTGCCACCAGTGACCCAGGACAGGGGGACACTGAAGCTTTCTTT.